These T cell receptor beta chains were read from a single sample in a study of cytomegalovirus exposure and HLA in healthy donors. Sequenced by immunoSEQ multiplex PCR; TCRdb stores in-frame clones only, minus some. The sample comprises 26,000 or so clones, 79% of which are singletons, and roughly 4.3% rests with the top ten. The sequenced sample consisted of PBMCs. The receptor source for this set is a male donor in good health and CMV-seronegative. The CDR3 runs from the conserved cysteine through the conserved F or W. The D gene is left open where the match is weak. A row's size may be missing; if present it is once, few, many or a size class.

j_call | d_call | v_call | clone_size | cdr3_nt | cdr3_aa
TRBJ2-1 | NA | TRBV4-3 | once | TGCGCCAGCAGCCACTCACAGGGCTTGGGGAATGAGCAGTTCTTC | CASSHSQGLGNEQFF
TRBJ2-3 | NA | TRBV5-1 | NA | TGCGCCAGCAGCCTAACTAGGTTCACAGATACGCAGTATTTT | CASSLTRFTDTQYF
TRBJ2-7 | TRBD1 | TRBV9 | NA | TGTGCCAGCAGCGTAACCCACAAGACAGGGGTAGGATACGAGCAGTACTTC | CASSVTHKTGVGYEQYF
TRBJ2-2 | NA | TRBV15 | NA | TGTGCCACCAGCAGAGTTTTTCAGGGGCCGAACACCGGGGAGCTGTTTTTT | CATSRVFQGPNTGELFF
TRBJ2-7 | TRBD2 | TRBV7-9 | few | TGTGCCAGCAGCCTCGCGGGGGGCGGGTACGAGCAGTACTTC | CASSLAGGGYEQYF
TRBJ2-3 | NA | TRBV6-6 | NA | TGTGCCAGCAGTAAGACTAGTGGGGAATTCACAGATACGCAGTATTTT | CASSKTSGEFTDTQYF
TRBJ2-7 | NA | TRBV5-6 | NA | TGTGCCAGCAGCATGGGGTCCTACGAGCAGTACTTC | CASSMGSYEQYF
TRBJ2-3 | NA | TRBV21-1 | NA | TGTGCCAGCAGCAAAGCAATTAGGGACAGGGGCCATCCTAGGAGCGGGAGTACCCCAGATACGCAGTATTTT | CASSKAIRDRGHPRSGSTPDTQYF
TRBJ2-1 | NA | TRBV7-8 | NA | TGTGCCAGCAGCCTTCCCTCCTATTCCCGACAAGGCGAGCAGTTCTTC | CASSLPSYSRQGEQFF
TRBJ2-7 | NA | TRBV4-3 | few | TGCGCCAGCAGCCAAGATGCAGATAACGAGCAGTACTTC | CASSQDADNEQYF
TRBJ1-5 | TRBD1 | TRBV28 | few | TGTGCCAGCAGTTCCGACAGGGTCAATCAGCCCCAGCATTTT | CASSSDRVNQPQHF
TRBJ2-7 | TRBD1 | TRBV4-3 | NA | TGCGCCAGCAGCCAAGGGACAGGGTGGGACTACGAGCAGTACTTC | CASSQGTGWDYEQYF
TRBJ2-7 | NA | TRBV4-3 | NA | TGCGCCAGCAGCCAAGGTCCGGGACATCCCTACGAGCAGTACTTC | CASSQGPGHPYEQYF
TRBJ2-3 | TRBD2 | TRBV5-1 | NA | TGCGCCAGCAGCTTGGGCGGGAGTACAGATACGCAGTATTTT | CASSLGGSTDTQYF
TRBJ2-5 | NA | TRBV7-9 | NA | TGTGCCAGCAGCCCGGTGCCCTATTGTACCCAGTACTTC | CASSPVPYCTQYF
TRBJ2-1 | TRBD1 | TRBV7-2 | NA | TGTGCCAGCAGCTTTGTGGGACAGCTATACAATGAGCAGTTCTTC | CASSFVGQLYNEQFF
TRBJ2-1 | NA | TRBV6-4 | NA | TGTGCCAGACCTGCAGGGGTTGATGAGCAGTTCTTC | CARPAGVDEQFF
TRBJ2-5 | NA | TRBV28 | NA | TGTGCCAGCAGTTTATGGTCCCCCGCAGGGGAAGGAGAGACCCAGTACTTC | CASSLWSPAGEGETQYF
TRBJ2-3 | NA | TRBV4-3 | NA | TGCGCCAGCAGCCAAGATCGAGGCATCTGGAGATTGGATACGCAGTATTTT | CASSQDRGIWRLDTQYF
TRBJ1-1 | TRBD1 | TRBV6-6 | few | TGTGCCAGCAGCCCTACAGGGGGCAACACTGAAGCTTTCTTT | CASSPTGGNTEAFF
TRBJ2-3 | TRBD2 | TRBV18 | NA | TGTGCCAGCTCACCACTAGGACTAGCGGGAGCCCCCACAGATACGCAGTATTTT | CASSPLGLAGAPTDTQYF
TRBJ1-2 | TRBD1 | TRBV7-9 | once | TGTGCCAGCAGCCTATCGACCGGGACAGGGACTGGGTATGGCTACACCTTC | CASSLSTGTGTGYGYTF
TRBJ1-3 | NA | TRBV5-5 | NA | TGTGCCAGCAGCTTAATGGCAGGGCAAGGGAACACCATATATTTT | CASSLMAGQGNTIYF
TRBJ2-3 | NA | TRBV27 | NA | TGTGCCAGCGGGGTTTGGGGCCCCGCCGCGAGAGATACGCAGTATTTT | CASGVWGPAARDTQYF
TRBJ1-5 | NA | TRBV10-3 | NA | TGTGCCATCAGTGAGTCACAGGGCAATCAGCCCCAGCATTTT | CAISESQGNQPQHF
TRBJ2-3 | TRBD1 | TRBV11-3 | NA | TGTGCCAGCAGCTTGGGACAGGGGCCAGATACGCAGTATTTT | CASSLGQGPDTQYF
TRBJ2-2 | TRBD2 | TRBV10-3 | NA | TGTGCCATCACCTCTAGCGGGAGAGTGACGAACACCGGGGAGCTGTTTTTT | CAITSSGRVTNTGELFF
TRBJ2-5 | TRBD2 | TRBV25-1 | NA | TGTGCCAGCAGTGTCCCTAATTGGGGGGGGTATCAAGAGACCCAGTACTTC | CASSVPNWGGYQETQYF
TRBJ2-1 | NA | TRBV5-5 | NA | TGTGCCAGCAGCTTGTATGCTATGGGACTTCTCGGGCATGAGCAGTTCTTC | CASSLYAMGLLGHEQFF
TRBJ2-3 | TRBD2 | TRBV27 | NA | TGTGCCAGCAGCGGCGGGGGGGCCCGCACAGATACGCAGTATTTT | CASSGGGARTDTQYF
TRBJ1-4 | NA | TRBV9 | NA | TGTGCCAGCAGCGTAAACCAGAACGCAACTAATGAAAAACTGTTTTTT | CASSVNQNATNEKLFF
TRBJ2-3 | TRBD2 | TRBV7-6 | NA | TGTGCCAGCAGCTCCCGACTAGCGGGAGAAGATACGCAGTATTTT | CASSSRLAGEDTQYF
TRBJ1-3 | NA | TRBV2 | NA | TGTGCCAGCATATGGACGGAGGCTTTCTCTGGAAACACCATATATTTT | CASIWTEAFSGNTIYF
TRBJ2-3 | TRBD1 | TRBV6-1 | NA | TGTGCCAGCAGTGTAAACCCGACAGGGGGCCTCATGGGGGATACGCAGTATTTT | CASSVNPTGGLMGDTQYF
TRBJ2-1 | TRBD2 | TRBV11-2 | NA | TGTGCCAGCAGCCGGACTAGCGGGAGTTTAACCTACAATGAGCAGTTCTTC | CASSRTSGSLTYNEQFF
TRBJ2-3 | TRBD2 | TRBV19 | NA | TGTGCCAGTAGTGCTATAGCGGGGGGGATACCAGATACGCAGTATTTT | CASSAIAGGIPDTQYF
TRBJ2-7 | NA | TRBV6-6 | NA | TGTGCCAGCAGTTACTCGGGCAGACCCTACGAGCAGTACTTC | CASSYSGRPYEQYF
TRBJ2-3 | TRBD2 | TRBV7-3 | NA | TGTGCCAGCAGCTTTTCGGGGGGGAGCACAGATACGCAGTATTTT | CASSFSGGSTDTQYF
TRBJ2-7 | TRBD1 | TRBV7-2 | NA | TGTGCCAGCAGCCCCGGGACAGCTTACGACGAGCAGTACTTC | CASSPGTAYDEQYF
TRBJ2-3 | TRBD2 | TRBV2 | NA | TGTGCCAGCAGTGAAGGACTAGCGGGAGGGCTAGATACGCAGTATTTT | CASSEGLAGGLDTQYF
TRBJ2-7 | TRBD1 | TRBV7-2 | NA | TGTGCCAGCAGCCCTTCAGGGGGATCCGAGCAGTACTTC | CASSPSGGSEQYF
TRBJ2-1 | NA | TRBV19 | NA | TGTGCCAGTAGTCCCAGCGGCCCTAGGGTCCCTTATAATGAGCAGTTCTTC | CASSPSGPRVPYNEQFF
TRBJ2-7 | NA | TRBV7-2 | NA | TGTGCCAGCAGCTTAGGAGCGGATTCTACGAGGCAGTACTTC | CASSLGADSTRQYF
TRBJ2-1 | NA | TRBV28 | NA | TGTGCCAGCACCGGGAGTGAGTCCTACAATGAGCAGTTCTTC | CASTGSESYNEQFF
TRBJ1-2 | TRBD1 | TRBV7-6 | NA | TGTGCCAGCAGCCCGGGACAGGTTGGCTATGGCTACACCTTC | CASSPGQVGYGYTF
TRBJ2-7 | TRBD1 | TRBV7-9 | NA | TGTGCCAGCAGCTCATCCCGGGACAGGTCAATCTACGAGCAGTACTTC | CASSSSRDRSIYEQYF